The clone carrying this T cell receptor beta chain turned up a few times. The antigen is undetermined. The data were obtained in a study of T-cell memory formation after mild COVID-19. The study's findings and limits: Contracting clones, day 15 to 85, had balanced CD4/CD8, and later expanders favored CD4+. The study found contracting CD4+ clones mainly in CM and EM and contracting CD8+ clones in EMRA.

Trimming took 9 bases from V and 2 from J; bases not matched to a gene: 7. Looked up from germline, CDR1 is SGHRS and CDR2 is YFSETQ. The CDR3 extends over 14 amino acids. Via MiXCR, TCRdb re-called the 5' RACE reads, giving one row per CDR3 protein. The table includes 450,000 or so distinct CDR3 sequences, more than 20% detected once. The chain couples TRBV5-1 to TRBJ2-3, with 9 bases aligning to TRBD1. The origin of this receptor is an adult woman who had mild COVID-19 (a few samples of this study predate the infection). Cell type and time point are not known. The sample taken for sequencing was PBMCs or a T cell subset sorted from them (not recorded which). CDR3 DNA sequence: TGCGCCACCTCCGGGACAGGGACCACAGATACGCAGTATTTT. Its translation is CATSGTGTTDTQYF.